The next 12 T cell receptor beta chains were all read from a single sample in a study of T cell repertoires in cytomegalovirus infection. TCRdb independently ran MiXCR on the reads; one entry per CDR3 protein. The repertoire holds 250,000 to 300,000 distinct CDR3 sequences, with about 23% as singletons. The sample consisted of PBMCs. All receptors derive from a human donor in good health (CMV status not recorded). Some clones in this sample may be carry-over from other donors' samples.

V usage is TRBV19 and J usage is TRBJ2-5; no clear D gene. Germline-derived CDR1 and CDR2 are LNHDA and SQIVND (reference sequence). CDR3 length equals 13 residues. Trimming pared 3 bases from V and 0 bases from J, leaving 5 bases between. CDR3 sequence: CASSMSHQETQYF. The CDR3 coding sequence is TGTGCCAGTAGTATGTCCCACCAAGAGACCCAGTACTTC. Looking up the rest from reference TRBV19 and TRBJ2-5 gives the full variable domain: DGGITQSPKYLFRKEGQNVTLSCEQNLNHDAMYWYRQDPGQGLRLIYYSQIVNDFQKGDIAEGYSVSREKKESFPLTVTSAQKNPTAFYLCASSMSHQETQYFGPGTRLLVL.

This chain connects TRBV9 to TRBJ2-2, with 10 bases aligning to TRBD2. CDR3 length: 15 amino acids. V lost 5 bases to trimming and J lost 5 bases; unmatched junction nucleotides: 6. Germline V gene sequence: CDR1 SGDLS, CDR2 YYNGEE. The CDR3 DNA is TGTGCCAGCAGTTCTACTAGCGGGGCTACCGGGGAGCTGTTTTTT. It specifies CASSSTSGATGELFF.

The sample holds a few counts of this clonotype. This sequence joins TRBV12-3 or TRBV12-4 and TRBJ1-2, with D possibly being TRBD1 (5 bases). This CDR3 has 15 residues. V lost 2 bases and J lost 6, with 16 bases in between. CDR3: CASSLLLRRGDGYTF. CDR3 nucleotides: TGTGCCAGCAGTTTATTACTCAGGAGAGGGGATGGCTACACCTTC.

This clonotype was seen repeatedly, ten times or more. The chain links TRBV11-2 to TRBJ2-6; D unresolved. Germline CDR1 reads SGHAT; CDR2 reads FQNNGV. Trimming left V 3 bases short and J 0 bases short, with 9 bases between. The CDR3 runs 16 residues. Here the CDR3 reads CASSLMMDSGANVLTF. The CDR3 DNA reads TGTGCCAGCAGCTTGATGATGGACTCTGGGGCCAACGTCCTGACTTTC.

In this sample, this clonotype turned up many times. CDR3 in DNA: TGTGCCAGCAGCGCCCGGGAGAGCTCCTACAATGAGCAGTTCTTC. As protein: CASSARESSYNEQFF. The chain carries TRBV7-8 and TRBJ2-1, with D maybe TRBD2 (6 bases). V lost 5 bases and J lost 0, with 11 bases in between. The germline gives CDR1 SGHVS, CDR2 FQNEAQ. The CDR3 length is 15 residues.

The gene calls are TRBV18 and TRBJ2-1; D ambiguous. The CDR3 length is 15 residues. Germline V gene sequence: CDR1 KGHSH, CDR2 LQKENI. The V gene lost 0 bases and the J gene lost 7 bases, with 13 bases spanning the gap. CDR3 coding DNA: TGTGCCAGCTCACCACCGGGTCTAGTTTTAAATGAGCAGTTCTTC. This gives the protein CASSPPGLVLNEQFF.

This clonotype appeared a few times. The rearrangement uses TRBV6-1 and TRBJ2-4; D is undetermined. Germline loops: CDR1 MNHNS, CDR2 SASEGT. This CDR3 contains 13 residues. V lost 4 bases and J 2 bases, leaving 6 bases between the germline ends. The CDR3 DNA reads as TGTGCCAGCAGTGTGCAAACCAAAAACATTCAGTACTTC. It encodes CASSVQTKNIQYF.

This chain uses TRBV29-1 with TRBJ2-6; D remains unclear. Trimming cost V 0 bases and J 0 bases, with 3 bases left between them. The CDR3 consists of 14 residues. Germline assignment: CDR1 SQVTM and CDR2 ANQGSEA. The CDR3 DNA reads as TGCAGCGTTGAAGAACACTCTGGGGCCAACGTCCTGACTTTC. Translating it yields CSVEEHSGANVLTF.

The chain carries TRBV30 and TRBJ1-1; perhaps TRBD1 as D (5 bases). The CDR3 has 13 amino acids. CDR1 is GTSNPN, CDR2 SVGIG, per germline (reference sequence). Trimming shortened V by 2 bases and J by 4 bases, and 11 bases separated the two germline ends. The DNA of the CDR3 is TGTGCCTGGAGTTATCAACAGGTCACTGAAGCTTTCTTT. Translated: CAWSYQQVTEAFF.

This clonotype was detected only a few times. This chain links TRBV15 with TRBJ2-1, with 11 nucleotides matching TRBD2. V shed 7 bases, J shed 0 bases, and the junction held 5 bases outside the gene matches. Germline V gene data show CDR1 as LNHNV and CDR2 as YYDKDF (reference sequence). CDR3 length: 16 residues. The DNA of the CDR3 is TGTGCCACCACCTCTAGCGGGAGGAGCTCCTACAATGAGCAGTTCTTC. Protein sequence: CATTSSGRSSYNEQFF.

The V call is TRBV7-9, the J call TRBJ1-5; D is ambiguous. V lost 1 base, J lost 7 bases, and 11 bases lay in between. The CDR3 sequence is 14 residues long. The V gene's germline CDR1 is SEHNR and CDR2 FQNEAQ (reference sequence). DNA for the CDR3: TGTGCCAGCAGCTTAGGCGGCAGAACGCAGCCCCAGCATTTT. As protein: CASSLGGRTQPQHF.

The CDR3 spells CASSQYRGAGSNQPQHF. For the CDR3, the DNA is TGCGCCAGCAGCCAATATCGCGGGGCCGGGAGCAATCAGCCCCAGCATTTT. V usage is TRBV4-1 and J usage is TRBJ1-5; tentative D call: TRBD1 (5 bases). CDR3 size: 17 residues. The V and J ends lost 2 bases and 1 base respectively, with 15 bases between them. The germline V gene encodes CDR1 MGHRA and CDR2 YSYEKL.